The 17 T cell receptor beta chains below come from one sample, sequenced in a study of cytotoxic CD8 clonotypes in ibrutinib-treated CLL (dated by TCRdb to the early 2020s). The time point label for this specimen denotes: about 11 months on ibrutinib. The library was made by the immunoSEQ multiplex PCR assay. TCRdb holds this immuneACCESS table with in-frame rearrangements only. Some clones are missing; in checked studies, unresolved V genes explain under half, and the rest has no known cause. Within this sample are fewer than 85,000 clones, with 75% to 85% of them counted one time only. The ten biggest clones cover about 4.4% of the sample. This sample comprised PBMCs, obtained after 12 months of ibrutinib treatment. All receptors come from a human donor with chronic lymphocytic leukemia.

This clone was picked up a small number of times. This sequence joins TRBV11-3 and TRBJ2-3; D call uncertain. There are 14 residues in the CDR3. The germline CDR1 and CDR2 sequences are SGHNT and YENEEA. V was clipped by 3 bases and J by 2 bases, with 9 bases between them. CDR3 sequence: CASSFGRLTDTQYF. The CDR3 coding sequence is TGTGCCAGCAGCTTCGGTCGTCTCACAGATACGCAGTATTTT.

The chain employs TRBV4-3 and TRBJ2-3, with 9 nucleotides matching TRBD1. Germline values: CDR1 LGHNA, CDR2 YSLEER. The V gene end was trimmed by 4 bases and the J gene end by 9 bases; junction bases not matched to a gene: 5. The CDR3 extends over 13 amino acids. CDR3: CASSRTGGGTQYF. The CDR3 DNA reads TGCGCCAGCAGCCGCACAGGGGGCGGCACGCAGTATTTT.

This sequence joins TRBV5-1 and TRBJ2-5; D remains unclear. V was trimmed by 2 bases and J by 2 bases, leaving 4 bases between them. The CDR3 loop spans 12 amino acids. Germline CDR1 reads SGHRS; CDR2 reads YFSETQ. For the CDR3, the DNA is TGCGCCAGCAGCTTTGCACAAGAGACCCAGTACTTC. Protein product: CASSFAQETQYF.

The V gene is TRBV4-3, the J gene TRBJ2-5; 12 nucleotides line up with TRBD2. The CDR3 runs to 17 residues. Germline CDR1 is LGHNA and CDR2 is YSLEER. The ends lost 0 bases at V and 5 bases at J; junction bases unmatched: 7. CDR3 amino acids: CASSQEASGGAGETQYF. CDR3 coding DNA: TGCGCCAGCAGCCAAGAGGCTAGCGGGGGGGCCGGGGAGACCCAGTACTTC.

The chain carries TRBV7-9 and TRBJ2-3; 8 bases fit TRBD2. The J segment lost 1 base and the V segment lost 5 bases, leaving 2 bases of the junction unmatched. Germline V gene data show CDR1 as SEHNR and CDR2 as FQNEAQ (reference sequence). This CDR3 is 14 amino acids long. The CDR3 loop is CASSRAGGTDTQYF. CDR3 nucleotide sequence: TGTGCCAGCAGCCGAGCGGGGGGCACAGATACGCAGTATTTT.

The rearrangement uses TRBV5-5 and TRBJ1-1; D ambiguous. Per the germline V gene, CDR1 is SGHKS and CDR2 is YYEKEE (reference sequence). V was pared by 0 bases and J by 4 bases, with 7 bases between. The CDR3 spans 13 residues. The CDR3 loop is CASSLGPGTEAFF. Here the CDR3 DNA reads TGTGCCAGCAGCTTGGGTCCTGGCACTGAAGCTTTCTTT.

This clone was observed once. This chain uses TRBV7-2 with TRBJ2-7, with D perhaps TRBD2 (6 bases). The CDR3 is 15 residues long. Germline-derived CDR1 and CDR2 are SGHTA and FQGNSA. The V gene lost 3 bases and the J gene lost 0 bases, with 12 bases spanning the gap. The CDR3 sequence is CASSFGDSGSYEQYF. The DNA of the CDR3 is TGTGCCAGCAGCTTTGGGGACTCCGGCTCCTACGAGCAGTACTTC.

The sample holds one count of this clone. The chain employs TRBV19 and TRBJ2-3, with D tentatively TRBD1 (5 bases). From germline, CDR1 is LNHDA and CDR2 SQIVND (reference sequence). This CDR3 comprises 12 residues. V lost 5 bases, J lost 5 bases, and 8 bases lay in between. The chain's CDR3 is CASSAQGDTQYF. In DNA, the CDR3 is TGTGCCAGTAGTGCCCAGGGAGATACGCAGTATTTT.

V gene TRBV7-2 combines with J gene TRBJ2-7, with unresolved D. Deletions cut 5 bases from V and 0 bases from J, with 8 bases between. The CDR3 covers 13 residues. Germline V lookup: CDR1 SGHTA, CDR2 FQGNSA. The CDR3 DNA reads TGTGCCAGCAGCCACGGATACTCCTACGAGCAGTACTTC. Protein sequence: CASSHGYSYEQYF.

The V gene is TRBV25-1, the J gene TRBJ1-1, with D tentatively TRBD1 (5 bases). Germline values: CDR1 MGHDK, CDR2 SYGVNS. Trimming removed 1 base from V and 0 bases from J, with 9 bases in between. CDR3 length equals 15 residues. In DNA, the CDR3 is TGTGCCAGCAGTGAATGGGGCAGGCTGAACACTGAAGCTTTCTTT. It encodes CASSEWGRLNTEAFF.

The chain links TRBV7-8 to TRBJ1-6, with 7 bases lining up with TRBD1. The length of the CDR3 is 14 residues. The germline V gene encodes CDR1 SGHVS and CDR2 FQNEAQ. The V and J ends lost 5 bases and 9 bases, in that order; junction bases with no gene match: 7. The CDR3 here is CASSGQGGGSPLHF. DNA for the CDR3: TGTGCCAGCAGCGGGCAGGGGGGGGGTTCACCCCTCCACTTT.

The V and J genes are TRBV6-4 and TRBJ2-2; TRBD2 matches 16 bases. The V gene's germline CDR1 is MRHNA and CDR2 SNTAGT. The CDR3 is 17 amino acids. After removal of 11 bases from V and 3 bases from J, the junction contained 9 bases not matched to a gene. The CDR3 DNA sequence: TGTGCCCCCCGGGGACTAGCGGGGGGGCCTGACACCGGGGAGCTGTTTTTT. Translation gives CAPRGLAGGPDTGELFF.

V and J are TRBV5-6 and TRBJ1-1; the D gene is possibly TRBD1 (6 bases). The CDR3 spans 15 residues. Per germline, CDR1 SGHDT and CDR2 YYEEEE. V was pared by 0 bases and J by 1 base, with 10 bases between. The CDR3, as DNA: TGTGCCAGCAGCTTGGGTCTCAGGGGGAACACTGAAGCTTTCTTT. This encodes CASSLGLRGNTEAFF.

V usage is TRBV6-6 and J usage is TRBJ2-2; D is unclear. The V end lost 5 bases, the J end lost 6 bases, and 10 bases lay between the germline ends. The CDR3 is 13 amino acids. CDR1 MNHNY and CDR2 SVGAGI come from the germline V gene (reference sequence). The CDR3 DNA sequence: TGTGCCAGCAGTCCCCGTGGGGCCGGGGAGCTGTTTTTT. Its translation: CASSPRGAGELFF.

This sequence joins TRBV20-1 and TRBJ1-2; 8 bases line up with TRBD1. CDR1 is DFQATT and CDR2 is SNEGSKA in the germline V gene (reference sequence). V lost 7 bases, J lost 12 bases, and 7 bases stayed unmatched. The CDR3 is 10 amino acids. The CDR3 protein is CSGRTGTNTF. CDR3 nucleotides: TGCAGTGGGAGGACAGGGACAAACACCTTC.

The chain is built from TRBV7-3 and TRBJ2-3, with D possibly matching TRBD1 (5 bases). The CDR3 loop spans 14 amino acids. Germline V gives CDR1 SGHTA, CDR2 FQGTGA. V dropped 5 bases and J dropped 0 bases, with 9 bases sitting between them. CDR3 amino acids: CASSPGRSTDTQYF. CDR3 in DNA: TGTGCCAGCAGCCCAGGGCGGAGCACAGATACGCAGTATTTT.

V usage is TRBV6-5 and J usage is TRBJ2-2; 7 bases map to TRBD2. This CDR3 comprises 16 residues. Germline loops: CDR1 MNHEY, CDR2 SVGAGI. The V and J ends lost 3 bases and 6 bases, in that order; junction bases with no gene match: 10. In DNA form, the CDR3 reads TGTGCCAGCAGTTATGCGGCTAGCGGAGTCTCCGGGGAGCTGTTTTTT. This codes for CASSYAASGVSGELFF.